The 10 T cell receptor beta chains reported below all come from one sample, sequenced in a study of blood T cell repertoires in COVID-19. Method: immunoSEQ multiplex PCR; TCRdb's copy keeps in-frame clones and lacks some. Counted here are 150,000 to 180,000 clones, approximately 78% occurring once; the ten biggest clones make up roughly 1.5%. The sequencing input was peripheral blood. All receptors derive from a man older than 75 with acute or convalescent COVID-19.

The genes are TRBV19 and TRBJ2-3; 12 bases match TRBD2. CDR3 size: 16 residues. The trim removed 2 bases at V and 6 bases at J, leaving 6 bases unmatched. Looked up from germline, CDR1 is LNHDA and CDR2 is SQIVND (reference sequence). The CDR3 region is CASSILAGGLTDTQYF. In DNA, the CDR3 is TGTGCCAGTAGTATACTAGCGGGGGGGCTTACCGATACGCAGTATTTT. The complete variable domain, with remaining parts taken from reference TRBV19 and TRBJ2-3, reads DGGITQSPKYLFRKEGQNVTLSCEQNLNHDAMYWYRQDPGQGLRLIYYSQIVNDFQKGDIAEGYSVSREKKESFPLTVTSAQKNPTAFYLCASSILAGGLTDTQYFGPGTRLTVL.

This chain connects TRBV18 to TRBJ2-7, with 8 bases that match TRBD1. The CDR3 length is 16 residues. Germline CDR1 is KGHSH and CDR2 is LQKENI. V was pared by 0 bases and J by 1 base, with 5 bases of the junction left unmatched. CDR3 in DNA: TGTGCCAGCTCACCACCTACAGGGGGGTTTTCCTACGAGCAGTACTTC. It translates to CASSPPTGGFSYEQYF.

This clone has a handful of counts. CDR3 in DNA: TGCGCCAGCAGCCAACCGTCAGGGACAGGACTCAATGAGCAGTTCTTC. Amino acid sequence: CASSQPSGTGLNEQFF. The V gene is TRBV4-3, the J gene TRBJ2-1; 8 positions match TRBD1. V gave up 2 bases and J gave up 6 bases; unmatched junction bases: 9. Germline-derived CDR1 and CDR2 are LGHNA and YSLEER. The CDR3 loop spans 16 amino acids.

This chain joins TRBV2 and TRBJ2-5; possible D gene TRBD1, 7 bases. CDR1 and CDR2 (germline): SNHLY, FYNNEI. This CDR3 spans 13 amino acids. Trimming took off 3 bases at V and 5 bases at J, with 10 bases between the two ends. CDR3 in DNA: TGTGCCAGCAGTGAGACAGGGAGGGAGACCCAGTACTTC. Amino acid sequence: CASSETGRETQYF.

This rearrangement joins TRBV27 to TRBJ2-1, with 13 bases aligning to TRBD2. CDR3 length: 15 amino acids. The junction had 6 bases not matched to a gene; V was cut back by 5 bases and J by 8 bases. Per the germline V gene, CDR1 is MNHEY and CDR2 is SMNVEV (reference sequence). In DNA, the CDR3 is TGTGCCAGCAGTGAACTAGCGGGGGGGCGCGATGAGCAGTTCTTC. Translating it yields CASSELAGGRDEQFF.

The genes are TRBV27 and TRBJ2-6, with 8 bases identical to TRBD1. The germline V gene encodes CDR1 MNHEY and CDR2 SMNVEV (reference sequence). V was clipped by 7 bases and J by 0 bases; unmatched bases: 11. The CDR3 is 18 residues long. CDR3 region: CASTVWGDRISGANVLTF. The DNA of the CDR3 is TGTGCCAGCACCGTATGGGGGGACAGGATCTCTGGGGCCAACGTCCTGACTTTC.

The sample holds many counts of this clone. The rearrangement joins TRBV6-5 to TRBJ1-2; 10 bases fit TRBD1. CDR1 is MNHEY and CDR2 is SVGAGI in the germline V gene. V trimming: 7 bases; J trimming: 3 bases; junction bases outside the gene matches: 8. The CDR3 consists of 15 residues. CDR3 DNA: TGTGCCAGCAACCGAGAGGGGACAGGGGACTATGGCTACACCTTC. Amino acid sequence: CASNREGTGDYGYTF.

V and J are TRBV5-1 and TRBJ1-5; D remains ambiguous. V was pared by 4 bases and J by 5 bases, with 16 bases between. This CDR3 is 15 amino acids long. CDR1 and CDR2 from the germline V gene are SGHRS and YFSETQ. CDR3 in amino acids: CASSLSGSRHQPQHF. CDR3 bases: TGCGCCAGCAGCCTGTCGGGATCAAGGCATCAGCCCCAGCATTTT. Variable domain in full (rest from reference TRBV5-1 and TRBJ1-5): KAGVTQTPRYLIKTRGQQVTLSCSPISGHRSVSWYQQTPGQGLQFLFEYFSETQRNKGNFPGRFSGRQFSNSRSEMNVSTLELGDSALYLCASSLSGSRHQPQHFGDGTRLSIL.

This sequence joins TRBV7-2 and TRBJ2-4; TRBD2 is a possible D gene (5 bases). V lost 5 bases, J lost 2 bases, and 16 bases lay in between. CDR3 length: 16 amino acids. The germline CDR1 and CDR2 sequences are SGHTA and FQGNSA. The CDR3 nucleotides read TGTGCCAGCAGCGGACCGGGCCCCGGGACCAAAAACATTCAGTACTTC. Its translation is CASSGPGPGTKNIQYF. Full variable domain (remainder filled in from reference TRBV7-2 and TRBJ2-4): GAGVSQSPSNKVTEKGKDVELRCDPISGHTALYWYRQSLGQGLEFLIYFQGNSAPDKSGLPSDRFSAERTGGSVSTLTIQRTQQEDSAVYLCASSGPGPGTKNIQYFGAGTRLSVL.

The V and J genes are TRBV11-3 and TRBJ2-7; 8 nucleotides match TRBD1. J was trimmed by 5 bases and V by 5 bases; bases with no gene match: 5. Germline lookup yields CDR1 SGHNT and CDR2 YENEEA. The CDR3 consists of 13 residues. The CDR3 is CASSARGLDEQYF. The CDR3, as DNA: TGTGCCAGCAGCGCCAGGGGGCTGGACGAGCAGTACTTC.